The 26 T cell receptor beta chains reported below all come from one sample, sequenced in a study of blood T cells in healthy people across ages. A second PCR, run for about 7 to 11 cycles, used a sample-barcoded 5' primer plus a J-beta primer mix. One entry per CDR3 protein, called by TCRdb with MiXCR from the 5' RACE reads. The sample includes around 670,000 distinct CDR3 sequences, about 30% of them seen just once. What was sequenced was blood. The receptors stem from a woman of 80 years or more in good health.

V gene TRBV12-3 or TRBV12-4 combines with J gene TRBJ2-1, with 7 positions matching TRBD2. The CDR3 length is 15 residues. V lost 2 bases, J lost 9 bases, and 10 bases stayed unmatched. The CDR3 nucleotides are TGTGCCAGCAGTTTACAGGGACTACCATCGACTGAGCAGTTCTTC. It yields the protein CASSLQGLPSTEQFF.

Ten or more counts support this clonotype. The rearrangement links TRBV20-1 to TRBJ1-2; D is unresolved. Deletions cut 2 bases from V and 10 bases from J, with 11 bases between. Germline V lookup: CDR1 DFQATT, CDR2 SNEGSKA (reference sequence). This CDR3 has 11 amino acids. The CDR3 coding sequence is TGCAGTGCTAGATTCGACGTCTCCTACACCTTC. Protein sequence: CSARFDVSYTF.

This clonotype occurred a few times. CDR3 amino acids: CASSYGPATEAFF. The CDR3 bases are TGTGCCAGCAGCTACGGGCCGGCCACTGAAGCTTTCTTT. J is TRBJ1-1 and V is TRBV7-2; D ambiguous. Trimming left V 4 bases short and J 4 bases short, with 10 bases between. CDR1 is SGHTA and CDR2 is FQGNSA in the germline V gene. The CDR3 contains 13 residues. The variable domain in full, with the rest retrieved from reference TRBV7-2 and TRBJ1-1, is GAGVSQSPSNKVTEKGKDVELRCDPISGHTALYWYRQSLGQGLEFLIYFQGNSAPDKSGLPSDRFSAERTGGSVSTLTIQRTQQEDSAVYLCASSYGPATEAFFGQGTRLTVV.

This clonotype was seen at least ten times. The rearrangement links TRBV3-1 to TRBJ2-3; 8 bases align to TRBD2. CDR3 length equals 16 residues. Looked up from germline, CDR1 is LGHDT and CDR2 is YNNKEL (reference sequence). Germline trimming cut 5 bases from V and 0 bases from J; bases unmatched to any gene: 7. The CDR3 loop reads CASSDLRGASTDTQYF. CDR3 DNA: TGTGCCAGCAGCGACTTGCGGGGGGCTAGCACAGATACGCAGTATTTT.

This CDR3 is CASTSLGGGTETQYF. CDR3 bases: TGCGCCAGCACCTCCCTGGGCGGGGGGACGGAGACCCAGTACTTC. The chain couples TRBV4-1 to TRBJ2-5; 8 nucleotides match TRBD2. This CDR3 contains 15 residues. Trimming removed 7 bases from V and 5 bases from J; junction bases left unmatched: 12. The germline CDR1 and CDR2 sequences are MGHRA and YSYEKL.

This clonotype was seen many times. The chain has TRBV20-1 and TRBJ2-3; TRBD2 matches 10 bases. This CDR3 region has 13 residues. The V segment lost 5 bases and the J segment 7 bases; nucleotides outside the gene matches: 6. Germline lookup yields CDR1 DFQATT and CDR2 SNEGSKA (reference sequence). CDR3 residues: CSAEPSGGYTQYF. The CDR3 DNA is TGCAGTGCTGAACCTAGCGGGGGCTATACGCAGTATTTT.

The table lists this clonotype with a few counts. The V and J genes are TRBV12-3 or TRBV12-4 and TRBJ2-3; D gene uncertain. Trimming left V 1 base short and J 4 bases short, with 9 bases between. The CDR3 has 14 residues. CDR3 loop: CASSLGITADTQYF. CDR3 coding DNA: TGTGCCAGCAGTTTAGGAATAACCGCAGATACGCAGTATTTT.

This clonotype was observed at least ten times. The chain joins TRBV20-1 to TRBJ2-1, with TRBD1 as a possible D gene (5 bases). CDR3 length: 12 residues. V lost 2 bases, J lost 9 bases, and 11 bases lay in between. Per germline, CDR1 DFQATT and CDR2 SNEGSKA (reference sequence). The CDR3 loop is CSARKLQGEQFF. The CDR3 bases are TGCAGTGCTAGAAAACTCCAGGGTGAGCAGTTCTTC.

CDR3 coding DNA: TGTGCCAGCAGCCAACTGACTGAAGCTTTCTTT. Protein: CASSQLTEAFF. This chain connects TRBV3-1 to TRBJ1-1; no clear D gene. V lost 2 bases to trimming and J lost 5 bases, with 3 bases between them. The CDR3 extends over 11 amino acids. Per germline, CDR1 LGHDT and CDR2 YNNKEL (reference sequence).

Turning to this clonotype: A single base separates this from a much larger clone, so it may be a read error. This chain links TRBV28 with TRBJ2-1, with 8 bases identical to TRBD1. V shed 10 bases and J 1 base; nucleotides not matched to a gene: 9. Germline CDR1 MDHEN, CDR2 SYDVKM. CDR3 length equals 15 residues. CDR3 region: CATLGQGESYNEQFF. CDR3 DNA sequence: TGTGCCACCCTAGGACAGGGAGAGTCCTACAATGAGCAGTTCTTC. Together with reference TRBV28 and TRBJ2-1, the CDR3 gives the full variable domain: DVKVTQSSRYLVKRTGEKVFLECVQDMDHENMFWYRQDPGLGLRLIYFSYDVKMKEKGDIPEGYSVSREKKERFSLILESASTNQTSMYLCATLGQGESYNEQFFGPGTRLTVL.

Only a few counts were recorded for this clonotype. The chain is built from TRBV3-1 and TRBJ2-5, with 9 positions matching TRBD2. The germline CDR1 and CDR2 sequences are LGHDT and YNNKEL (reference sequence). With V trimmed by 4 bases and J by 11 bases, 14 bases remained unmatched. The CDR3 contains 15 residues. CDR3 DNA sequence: TGTGCCAGCAGCCCCGGAATAGCGGGGGACAATGAGCAGTACTTC. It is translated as CASSPGIAGDNEQYF.

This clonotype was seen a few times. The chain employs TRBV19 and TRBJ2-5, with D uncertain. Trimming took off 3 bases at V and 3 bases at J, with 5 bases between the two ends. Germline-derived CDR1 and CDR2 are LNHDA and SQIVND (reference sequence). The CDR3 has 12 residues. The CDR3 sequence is CASSIPEETQYF. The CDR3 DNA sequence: TGTGCCAGTAGTATCCCCGAAGAGACCCAGTACTTC.

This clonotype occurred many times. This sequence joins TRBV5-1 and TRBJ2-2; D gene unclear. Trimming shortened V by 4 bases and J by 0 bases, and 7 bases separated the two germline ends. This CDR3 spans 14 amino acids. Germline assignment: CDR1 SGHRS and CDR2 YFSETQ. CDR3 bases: TGCGCCAGCAGCGTGATATCGAACACCGGGGAGCTGTTTTTT. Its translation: CASSVISNTGELFF.

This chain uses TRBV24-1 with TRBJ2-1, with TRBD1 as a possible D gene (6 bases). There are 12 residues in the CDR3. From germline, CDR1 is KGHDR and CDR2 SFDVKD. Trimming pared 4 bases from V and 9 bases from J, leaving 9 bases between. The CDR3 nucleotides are TGTGCCACCAGTGAACAGGGCATTGAGCAGTTCTTC. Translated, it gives CATSEQGIEQFF.

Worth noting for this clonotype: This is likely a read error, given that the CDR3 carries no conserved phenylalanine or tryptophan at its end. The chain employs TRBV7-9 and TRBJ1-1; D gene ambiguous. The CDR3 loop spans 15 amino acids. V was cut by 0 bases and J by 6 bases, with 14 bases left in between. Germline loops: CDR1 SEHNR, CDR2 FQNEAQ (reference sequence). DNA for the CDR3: TGTGCCAGCAGCTTAGCGCGGCAGACGGCCGCTGAAGCTTTCTGT. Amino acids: CASSLARQTAAEAFC.

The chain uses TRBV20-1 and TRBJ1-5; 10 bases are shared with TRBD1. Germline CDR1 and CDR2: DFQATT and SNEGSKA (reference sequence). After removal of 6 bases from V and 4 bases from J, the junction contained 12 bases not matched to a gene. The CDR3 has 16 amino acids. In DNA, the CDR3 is TGCAGTGCGCGACAGGGGGCGGGTTGGCAAAATCAGCCCCAGCATTTT. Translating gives CSARQGAGWQNQPQHF.

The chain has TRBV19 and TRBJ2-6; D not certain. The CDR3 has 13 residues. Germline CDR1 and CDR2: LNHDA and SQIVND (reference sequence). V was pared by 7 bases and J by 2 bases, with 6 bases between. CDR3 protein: CASTGAGANVLTF. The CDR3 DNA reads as TGTGCCAGTACAGGAGCTGGGGCCAACGTCCTGACTTTC.

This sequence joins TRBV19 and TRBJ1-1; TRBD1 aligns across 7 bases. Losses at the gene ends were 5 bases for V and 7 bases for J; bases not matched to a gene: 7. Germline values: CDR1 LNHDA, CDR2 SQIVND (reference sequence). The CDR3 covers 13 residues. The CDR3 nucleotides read TGTGCCAGTAGTGTGACCGGGACAGTTGAAGCTTTCTTT. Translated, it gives CASSVTGTVEAFF.

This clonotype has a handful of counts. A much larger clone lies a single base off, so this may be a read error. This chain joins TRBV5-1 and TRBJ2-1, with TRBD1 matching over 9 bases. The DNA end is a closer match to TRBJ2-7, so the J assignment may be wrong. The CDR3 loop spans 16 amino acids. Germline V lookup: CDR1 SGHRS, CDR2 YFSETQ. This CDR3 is CASSWGQGGSYNEQYF. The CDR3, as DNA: TGCGCCAGCAGCTGGGGACAGGGAGGCTCCTACAATGAGCAGTACTTC.

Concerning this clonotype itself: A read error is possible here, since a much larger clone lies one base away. The CDR3 loop is CASSPVPSGGSYNEQYF. As DNA, the CDR3 is TGTGCCAGCAGCCCAGTCCCTAGCGGGGGTTCCTACAATGAGCAGTACTTC. The chain employs TRBV7-3 and TRBJ2-5, with 10 bases fitting TRBD2. Germline values: CDR1 SGHTA, CDR2 FQGTGA. The CDR3 contains 17 residues. V was clipped by 5 bases and J by 11 bases; unmatched bases: 20.

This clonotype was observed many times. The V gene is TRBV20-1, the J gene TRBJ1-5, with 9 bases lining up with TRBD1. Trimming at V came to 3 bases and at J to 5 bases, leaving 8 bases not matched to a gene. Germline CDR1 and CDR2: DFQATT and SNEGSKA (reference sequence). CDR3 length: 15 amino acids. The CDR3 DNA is TGCAGTGCTAGTGGGCCGGGACAGGGTTATCAGCCCCAGCATTTT. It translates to CSASGPGQGYQPQHF.

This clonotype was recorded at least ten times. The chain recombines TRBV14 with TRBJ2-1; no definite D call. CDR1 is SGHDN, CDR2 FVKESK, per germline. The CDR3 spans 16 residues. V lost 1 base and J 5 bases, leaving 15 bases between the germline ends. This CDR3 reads CASSQVALATNNEQFF. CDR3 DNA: TGTGCCAGCAGCCAAGTAGCACTGGCCACGAACAATGAGCAGTTCTTC.

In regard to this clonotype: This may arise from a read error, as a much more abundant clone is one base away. This CDR3 reads CAGGGRMNTEAFF. The CDR3 DNA sequence: TGTGCCGGTGGGGGGCGCATGAACACTGAAGCTTTCTTT. The V gene is TRBV6-1, the J gene TRBJ1-1, with D maybe TRBD1 (6 bases). The V end was cut by 11 bases, the J end by 0 bases, with 13 bases between. The CDR3 spans 13 residues. Germline V lookup: CDR1 MNHNS, CDR2 SASEGT.

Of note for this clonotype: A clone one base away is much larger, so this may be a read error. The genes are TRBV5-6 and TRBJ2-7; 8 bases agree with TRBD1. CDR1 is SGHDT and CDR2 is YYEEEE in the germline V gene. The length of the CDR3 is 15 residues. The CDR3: CASSWRGTGPYERYF. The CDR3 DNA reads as TGTGCCAGCAGCTGGAGGGGGACAGGCCCCTACGAGCGGTACTTC.

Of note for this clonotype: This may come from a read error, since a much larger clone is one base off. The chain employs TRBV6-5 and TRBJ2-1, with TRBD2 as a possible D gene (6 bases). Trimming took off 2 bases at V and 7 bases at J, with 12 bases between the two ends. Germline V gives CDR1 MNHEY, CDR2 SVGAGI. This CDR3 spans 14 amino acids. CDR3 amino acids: CASSYSGQRNEQFF. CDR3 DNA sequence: TGTGCCAGCAGTTACAGCGGGCAGAGGAATGAGCAGTTCTTC.

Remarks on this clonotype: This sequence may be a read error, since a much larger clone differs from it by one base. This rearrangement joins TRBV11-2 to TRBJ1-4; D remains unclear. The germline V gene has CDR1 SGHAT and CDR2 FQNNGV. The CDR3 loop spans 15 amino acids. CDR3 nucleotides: TGTGCCAGCGGCTTAGATCGCGGCGGGAATGAAAAACTGTTTTTT. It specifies CASGLDRGGNEKLFF.